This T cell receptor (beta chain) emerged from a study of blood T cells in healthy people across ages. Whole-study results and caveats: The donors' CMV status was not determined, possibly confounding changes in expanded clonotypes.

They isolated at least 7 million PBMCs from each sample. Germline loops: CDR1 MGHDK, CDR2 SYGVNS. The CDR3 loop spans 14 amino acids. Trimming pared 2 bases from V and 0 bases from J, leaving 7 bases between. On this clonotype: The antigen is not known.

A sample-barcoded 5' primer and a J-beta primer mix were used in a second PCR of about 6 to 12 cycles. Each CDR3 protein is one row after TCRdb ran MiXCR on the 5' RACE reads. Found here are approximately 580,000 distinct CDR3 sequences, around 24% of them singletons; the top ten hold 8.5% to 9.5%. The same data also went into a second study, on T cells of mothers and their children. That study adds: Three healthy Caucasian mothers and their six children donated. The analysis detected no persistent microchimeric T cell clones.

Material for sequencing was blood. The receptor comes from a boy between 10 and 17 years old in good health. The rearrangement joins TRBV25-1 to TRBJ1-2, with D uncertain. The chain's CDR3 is CASSEGQTNYGYTF. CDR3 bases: TGTGCCAGCAGTGAAGGGCAGACTAACTATGGCTACACCTTC.